The present T cell receptor (beta chain) was sequenced within a study of shared clonotypes between healthy human individuals. To note about this clone: The antigen remains unidentified.

This table comes from immunoSEQ multiplex PCR, and its TCRdb copy is limited to in-frame clones, with some not included. The sample includes about 2.1 million clones, roughly 91% of them seen just once. Naive CD8 cells comprised CD45RO-negative, CCR7-positively selected cells, excluding terminally differentiated effector memory CD45RA+ cells. Among the donors, all were Caucasian adults who lived in Nashville, Tennessee. Study conclusions and caveats: Sequencing of the sorted subsets was shown by rarefaction to be incomplete despite large depth. Non-shared clonotypes had lower generation probabilities than those shared by all four donors.

This CDR3 spans 14 amino acids. Germline CDR1 and CDR2: SNHLY and FYNNEI. The ends were cut back, 8 bases at V and 5 bases at J, with 18 bases in the middle. This clonotype was obtained from a young man in good health. Some clones in this sample may be carry-over from other donors' samples. The chain is built from TRBV2 and TRBJ2-5, with D perhaps matching TRBD1 (5 bases). Sequencing input: naive CD8+ T cells from PBMCs. In DNA form, the CDR3 reads TGTGCCAGCTCACGTTGGGGCCCGCAGGAGACCCAGTACTTC. Amino acid sequence: CASSRWGPQETQYF.